The sequence of this T cell receptor (beta chain) was determined in a study of blood T cell repertoires in COVID-19. On the study more broadly: The samples span acute and convalescent COVID-19 from the United States, Italy and Spain.

Germline assignment: CDR1 SEHNR and CDR2 FQNEAQ (reference sequence). The CDR3 covers 14 residues. The ends were cut back, 4 bases at V and 3 bases at J, with 12 bases in the middle. Sequencing was performed with immunoSEQ multiplex PCR; in TCRdb, only in-frame clones are kept and a portion is missing. The repertoire holds approximately 300,000 clones, with 90% as singletons. It was within 2 weeks before study entry that exposed participants met a COVID-19 case. The sequencing input was PBMCs or T cells enriched from blood (not recorded which). The rearrangement links TRBV7-9 to TRBJ1-1; no clear D. The receptor comes from a woman aged 25 to 39 who had been exposed to COVID-19. The CDR3 DNA follows: TGTGCCAGCAGCTCGTCCGGGGTGCACACTGAAGCTTTCTTT. Encoded protein: CASSSSGVHTEAFF.